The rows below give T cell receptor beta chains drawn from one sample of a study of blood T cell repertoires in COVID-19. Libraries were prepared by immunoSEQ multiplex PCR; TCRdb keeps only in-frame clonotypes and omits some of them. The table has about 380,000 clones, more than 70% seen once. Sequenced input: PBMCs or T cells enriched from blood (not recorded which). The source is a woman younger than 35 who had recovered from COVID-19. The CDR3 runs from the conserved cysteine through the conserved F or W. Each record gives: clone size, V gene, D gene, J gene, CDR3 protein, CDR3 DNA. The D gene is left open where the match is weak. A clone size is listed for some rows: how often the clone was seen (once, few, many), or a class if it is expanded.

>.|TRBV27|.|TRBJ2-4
CASSFARGIAKNIQYF
TGTGCCAGCAGTTTCGCCAGGGGTATCGCCAAAAACATTCAGTACTTC
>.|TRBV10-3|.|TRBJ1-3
CAISDRGKDTIYF
TGTGCCATCAGTGACAGGGGCAAAGACACCATATATTTT
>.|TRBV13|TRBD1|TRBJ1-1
CASSLVLGTEGEAFF
TGTGCCAGCAGCTTGGTCTTGGGGACAGAAGGTGAAGCTTTCTTT
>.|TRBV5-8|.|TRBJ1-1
CASSFRGRGTEAFF
TGTGCCAGCAGCTTTCGGGGTCGGGGCACTGAAGCTTTCTTT
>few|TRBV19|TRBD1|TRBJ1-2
CASSLGQEYGGYTF
TGTGCCAGTAGTCTGGGACAGGAGTACGGGGGCTACACCTTC
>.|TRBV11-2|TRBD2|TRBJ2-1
CASSVLLAASYNEQFF
TGTGCCAGCAGCGTCCTACTAGCGGCCTCCTACAATGAGCAGTTCTTC
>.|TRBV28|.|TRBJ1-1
CASSLKGLGAFF
TGTGCCAGCAGTTTAAAGGGGTTGGGCGCTTTCTTT
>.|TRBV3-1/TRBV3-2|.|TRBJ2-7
CASSQAQSLSYEQYF
TGTGCCAGCAGCCAAGCACAGAGCCTCTCCTACGAGCAGTACTTC
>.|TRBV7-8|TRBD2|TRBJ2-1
CASSLEPAGEPFF
TGTGCCAGCAGCTTAGAGCCGGCGGGGGAGCCGTTCTTC
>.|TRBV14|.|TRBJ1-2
CASSQLEQSYGYTF
TGTGCCAGCAGCCAATTAGAACAGAGCTATGGCTACACCTTC
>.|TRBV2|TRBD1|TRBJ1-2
CASLRGQSRYTF
TGTGCCAGCCTCCGGGGACAGTCACGCTACACCTTC
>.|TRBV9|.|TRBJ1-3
CASSVGGDSGNTIYF
TGTGCCAGCAGCGTCGGGGGGGACTCTGGAAACACCATATATTTT
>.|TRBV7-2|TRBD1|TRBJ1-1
CASSPWTGMNTEAFF
TGTGCCAGCAGCCCCTGGACAGGAATGAACACTGAAGCTTTCTTT
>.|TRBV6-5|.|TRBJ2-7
CASSLGGGDEQYF
TGTGCCAGCAGTTTAGGGGGGGGCGACGAGCAGTACTTC
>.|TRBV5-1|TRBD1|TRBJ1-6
CASSFADRGTNSPLHF
TGCGCCAGCAGCTTTGCCGACAGGGGAACCAATTCACCCCTCCACTTT
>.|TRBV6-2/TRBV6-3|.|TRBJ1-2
CASSTRLLLAGYTF
TGTGCCAGCAGTACCAGACTGCTCCTAGCCGGTTACACCTTC
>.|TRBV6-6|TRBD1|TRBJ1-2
CASSLSTGNYGYTF
TGTGCCAGCAGTTTATCGACAGGGAACTATGGCTACACCTTC
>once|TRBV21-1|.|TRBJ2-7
CASSKGGGSSYEQYF
TGTGCCAGCAGCAAGGGCGGAGGGAGCTCCTACGAGCAGTACTTC
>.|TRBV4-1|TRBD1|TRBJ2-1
CASSPAGTGPLNEQFF
TGCGCCAGCAGCCCGGCCGGGACAGGCCCCTTGAATGAGCAGTTCTTC
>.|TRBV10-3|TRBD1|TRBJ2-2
CAISEKGAVTGELFF
TGTGCCATCAGTGAGAAGGGGGCGGTCACCGGGGAGCTGTTTTTT
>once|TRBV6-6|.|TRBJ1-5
CASSPYDRQDLHF
TGTGCCAGCAGTCCTTATGACAGGCAAGATTTGCATTTT
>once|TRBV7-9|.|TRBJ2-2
CASSPVGAGELFF
TGTGCCAGCAGCCCCGTCGGAGCCGGGGAGCTGTTTTTT
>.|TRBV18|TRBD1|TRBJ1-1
CASSATGGSFMNTEAFF
TGTGCCAGCTCAGCGACAGGGGGCAGTTTCATGAACACTGAAGCTTTCTTT
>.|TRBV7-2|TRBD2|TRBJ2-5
CASSFSGGAGETQYF
TGTGCCAGCAGCTTTAGCGGGGGGGCCGGTGAGACCCAGTACTTC
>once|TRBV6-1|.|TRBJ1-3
CASSEGVSGNTIYF
TGTGCCAGCAGTGAAGGCGTCTCTGGAAACACCATATATTTT
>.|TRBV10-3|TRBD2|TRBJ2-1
CAISDQRGGPGEQFF
TGTGCCATCAGCGACCAGCGGGGGGGCCCTGGGGAGCAGTTCTTC
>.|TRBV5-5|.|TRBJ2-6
CASSFGMQGIGGANVLTF
TGTGCCAGCAGCTTTGGAATGCAGGGAATAGGTGGGGCCAACGTCCTGACTTTC
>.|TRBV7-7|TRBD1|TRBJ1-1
CASSSKGQGNTEAFF
TGTGCTAGCAGCAGCAAGGGACAGGGGAACACTGAAGCTTTCTTT
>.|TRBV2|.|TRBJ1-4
CASKWGDEKLFF
TGTGCCAGCAAATGGGGGGATGAAAAACTGTTTTTT
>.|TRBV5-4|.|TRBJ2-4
CASSLGVERVKNIQYF
TGTGCCAGCAGCTTGGGGGTCGAGCGGGTCAAAAACATTCAGTACTTC
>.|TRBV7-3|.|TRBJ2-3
CASSLNGGSTDTQYF
TGTGCCAGCAGCCTGAATGGGGGGAGCACAGATACGCAGTATTTT
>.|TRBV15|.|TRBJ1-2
CATSRPSAGVIFNYGYTF
TGTGCCACCAGCAGACCTTCGGCAGGCGTCATTTTTAACTATGGCTACACCTTC
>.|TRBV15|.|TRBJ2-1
CATSRDRVNSYNEQFF
TGTGCCACCAGCAGAGATCGGGTGAACTCCTACAATGAGCAGTTCTTC
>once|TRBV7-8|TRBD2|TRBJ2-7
CASVGSGAYEQYF
TGTGCCAGCGTTGGTAGCGGGGCCTACGAGCAGTACTTC
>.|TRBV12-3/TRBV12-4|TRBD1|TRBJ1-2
CASGTGGWKYTF
TGTGCCAGCGGGACAGGGGGTTGGAAGTACACCTTC
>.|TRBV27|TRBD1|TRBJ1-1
CASSTGGYTEAFF
TGTGCCAGCAGCACAGGGGGCTACACTGAAGCTTTCTTT
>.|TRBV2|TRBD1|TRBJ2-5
CAIDRGGETQYF
TGTGCCATCGACAGGGGTGGAGAGACCCAGTACTTC
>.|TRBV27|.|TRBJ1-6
CASSLGPYNSPLHF
TGTGCCAGCAGTTTAGGGCCCTATAATTCACCCCTCCACTTT
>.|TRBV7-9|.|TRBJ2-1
CASSSYIVFNNEQFF
TGTGCCAGCAGCTCATATATAGTATTCAACAATGAGCAGTTCTTC
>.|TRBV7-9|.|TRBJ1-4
CASSFYREKDEKLFF
TGTGCCAGCAGCTTCTACAGGGAGAAGGATGAAAAACTGTTTTTT
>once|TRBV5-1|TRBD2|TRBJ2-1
CASSPSGGSYNEQFF
TGCGCCAGCAGCCCAAGCGGGGGATCCTACAATGAGCAGTTCTTC
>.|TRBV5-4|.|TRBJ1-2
CASSLAGRSVYGYTF
TGTGCCAGCAGCTTGGCCGGAAGGAGTGTATATGGCTACACCTTC
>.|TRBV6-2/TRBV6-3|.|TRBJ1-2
CASSSNSDYGYTF
TGTGCCAGCAGTTCAAACTCCGACTATGGCTACACCTTC
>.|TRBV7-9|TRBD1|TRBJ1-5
CASSSGQGYQPQHF
TGTGCCAGCAGCTCCGGACAGGGGTATCAGCCCCAGCATTTT
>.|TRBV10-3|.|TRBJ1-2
CAISQPRGSETYGYTF
TGTGCCATCAGCCAACCAAGGGGTTCCGAGACCTATGGCTACACCTTC
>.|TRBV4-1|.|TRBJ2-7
CASSHSGTYEQYF
TGCGCCAGCAGCCACTCCGGGACCTACGAGCAGTACTTC
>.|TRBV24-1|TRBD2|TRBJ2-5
CATSDLSGGARTQYF
TGTGCCACCAGTGATCTCAGCGGGGGGGCTAGGACCCAGTACTTC
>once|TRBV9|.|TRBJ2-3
CASSLEGPGIRTDTQYF
TGTGCCAGCAGCTTAGAAGGACCCGGGATCCGCACAGATACGCAGTATTTT
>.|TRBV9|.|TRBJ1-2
CASSRLTGYGYTF
TGTGCCAGCAGCCGCCTTACGGGGTATGGCTACACCTTC
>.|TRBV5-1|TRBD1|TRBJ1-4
CASSVQGAYEKLFF
TGCGCCAGCAGCGTACAGGGGGCGTATGAAAAACTGTTTTTT
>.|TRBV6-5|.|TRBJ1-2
CASSLLSNYGYTF
TGTGCCAGCAGCTTACTCTCTAACTATGGCTACACCTTC
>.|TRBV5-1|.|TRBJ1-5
CASSLESNQPQHF
TGCGCCAGCAGCCTAGAAAGCAATCAGCCCCAGCATTTT
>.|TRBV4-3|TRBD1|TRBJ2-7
CASSQDLGTGDYEQYF
TGCGCCAGCAGCCAAGATCTGGGGACAGGGGACTACGAGCAGTACTTC
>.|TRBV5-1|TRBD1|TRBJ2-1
CASRYRDREGNEQFF
TGCGCCAGCCGATATCGGGACAGGGAGGGCAATGAGCAGTTCTTC
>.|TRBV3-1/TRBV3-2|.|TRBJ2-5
CASSLYQETQYF
TGTGCCAGCAGCCTATACCAAGAGACCCAGTACTTC